This TCR beta chain was sequenced during a study of T cell responses to AZD1222 COVID-19 vaccine. Study results and limitations: Close to half of spike-specific TCRs reportedly recognize unmutated variant regions.

As to this clone: Its target is not known.

Clones were sequenced by immunoSEQ multiplex PCR, and TCRdb holds only the in-frame ones, with some missing. The repertoire has roughly 150,000 clones, around 90% of them found once; the top ten carry approximately 1.4%. Trimming removed 5 bases from V and 3 bases from J; junction bases left unmatched: 5. This CDR3 region has 14 residues. Per germline, CDR1 PRHDT and CDR2 FYEKMQ (reference sequence). This sequence joins TRBV13 and TRBJ2-7; 9 bases are a match to TRBD2. This sequence originates from an adult in good health. The sample consisted of peripheral blood, taken on day 0 of AZD1222 vaccination. In DNA form, the CDR3 reads TGTGCCAGCAGCCCGGGACTAGCAAACTACGAGCAGTACTTC. It translates to CASSPGLANYEQYF.